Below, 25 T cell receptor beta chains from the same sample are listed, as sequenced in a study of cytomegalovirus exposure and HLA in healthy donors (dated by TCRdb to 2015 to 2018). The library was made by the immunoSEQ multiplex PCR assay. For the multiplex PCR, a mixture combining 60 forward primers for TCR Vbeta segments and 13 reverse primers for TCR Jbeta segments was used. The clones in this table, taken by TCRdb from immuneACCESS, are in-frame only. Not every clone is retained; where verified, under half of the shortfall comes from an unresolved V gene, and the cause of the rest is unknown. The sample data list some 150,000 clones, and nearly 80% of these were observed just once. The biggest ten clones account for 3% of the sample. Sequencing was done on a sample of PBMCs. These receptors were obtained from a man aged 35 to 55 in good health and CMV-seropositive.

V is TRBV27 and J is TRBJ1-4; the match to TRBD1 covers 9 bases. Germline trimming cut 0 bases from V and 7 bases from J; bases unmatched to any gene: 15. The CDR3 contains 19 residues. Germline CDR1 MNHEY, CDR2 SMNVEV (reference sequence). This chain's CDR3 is CASSLSPGQGVGRIEKLFF. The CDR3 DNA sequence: TGTGCCAGCAGTTTATCGCCGGGACAGGGCGTGGGGAGGATTGAAAAACTGTTTTTT.

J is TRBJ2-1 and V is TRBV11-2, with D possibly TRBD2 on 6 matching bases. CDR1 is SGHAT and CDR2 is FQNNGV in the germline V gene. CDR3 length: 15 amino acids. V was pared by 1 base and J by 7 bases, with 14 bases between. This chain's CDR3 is CASSLVTGVGNEQFF. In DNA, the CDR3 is TGTGCCAGCAGCTTAGTAACGGGAGTGGGTAATGAGCAGTTCTTC.

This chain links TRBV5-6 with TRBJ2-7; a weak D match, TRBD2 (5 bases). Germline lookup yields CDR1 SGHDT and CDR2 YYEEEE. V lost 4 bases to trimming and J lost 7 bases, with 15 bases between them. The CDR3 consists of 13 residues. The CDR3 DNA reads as TGTGCCAGCAGCCCACCTCACCCGGGGGAGCAGTACTTC. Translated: CASSPPHPGEQYF.

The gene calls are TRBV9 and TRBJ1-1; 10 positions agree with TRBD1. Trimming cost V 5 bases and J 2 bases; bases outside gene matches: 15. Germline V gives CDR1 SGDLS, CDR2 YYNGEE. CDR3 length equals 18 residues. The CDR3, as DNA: TGTGCCAGCAGTGAAATTCCGGGACAGGGGCAACGAAACACTGAAGCTTTCTTT. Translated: CASSEIPGQGQRNTEAFF.

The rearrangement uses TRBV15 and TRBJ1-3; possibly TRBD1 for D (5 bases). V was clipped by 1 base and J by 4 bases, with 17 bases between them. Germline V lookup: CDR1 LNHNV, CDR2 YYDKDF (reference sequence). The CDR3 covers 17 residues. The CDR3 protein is CATSRALGGTTGNTIYF. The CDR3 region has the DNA TGTGCCACCAGCAGAGCCCTCGGAGGGACTACCGGAAACACCATATATTTT.

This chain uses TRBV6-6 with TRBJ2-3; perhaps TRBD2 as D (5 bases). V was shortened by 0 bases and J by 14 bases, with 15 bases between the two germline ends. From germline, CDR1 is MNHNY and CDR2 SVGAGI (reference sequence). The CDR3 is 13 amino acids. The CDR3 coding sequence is TGTGCCAGCAGTTACTCGACGGGGATTTCCCCGTATTTT. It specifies CASSYSTGISPYF.

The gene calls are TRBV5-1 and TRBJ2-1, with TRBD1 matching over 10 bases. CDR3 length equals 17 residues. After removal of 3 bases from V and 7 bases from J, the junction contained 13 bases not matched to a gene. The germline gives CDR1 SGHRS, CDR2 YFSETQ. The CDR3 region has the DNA TGCGCCAGCAGCTCCAAACCGGGACAGGGGCCTCAGAATGAGCAGTTCTTC. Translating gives CASSSKPGQGPQNEQFF.

In DNA, the CDR3 is TGCAGGGGGACAGTTAACAATGAGCAGTTCTTC. Amino acids: CRGTVNNEQFF. The gene calls are TRBV29-1 and TRBJ2-1; 7 nucleotides line up with TRBD1. The CDR3 runs to 11 residues. Germline lookup yields CDR1 SQVTM and CDR2 ANQGSEA.

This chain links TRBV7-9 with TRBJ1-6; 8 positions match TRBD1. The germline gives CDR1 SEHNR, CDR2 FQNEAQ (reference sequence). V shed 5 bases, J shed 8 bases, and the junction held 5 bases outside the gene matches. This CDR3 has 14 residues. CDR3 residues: CASSPDRGDSPLHF. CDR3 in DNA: TGTGCCAGCAGCCCCGACAGGGGAGATTCACCCCTCCACTTT.

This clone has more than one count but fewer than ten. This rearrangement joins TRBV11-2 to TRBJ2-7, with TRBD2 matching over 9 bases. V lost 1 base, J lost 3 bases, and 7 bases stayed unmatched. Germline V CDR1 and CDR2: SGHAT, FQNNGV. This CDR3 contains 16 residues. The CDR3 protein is CASSLVWSSGIYEQYF. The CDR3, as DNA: TGTGCCAGCAGCTTAGTATGGTCTAGCGGGATCTACGAGCAGTACTTC.

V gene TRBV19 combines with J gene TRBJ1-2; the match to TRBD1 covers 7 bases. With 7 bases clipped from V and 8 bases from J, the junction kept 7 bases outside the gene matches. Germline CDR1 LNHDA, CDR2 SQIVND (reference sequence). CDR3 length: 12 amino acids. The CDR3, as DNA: TGTGCCAGTATGGCAACAGGGGTGGGCTACACCTTC. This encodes CASMATGVGYTF.

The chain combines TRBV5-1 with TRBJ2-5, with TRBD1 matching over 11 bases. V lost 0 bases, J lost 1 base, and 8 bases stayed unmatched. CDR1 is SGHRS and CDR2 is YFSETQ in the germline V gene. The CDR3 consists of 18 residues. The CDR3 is CASSLGGQGAIPQETQYF. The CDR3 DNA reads TGCGCCAGCAGCTTGGGAGGACAGGGGGCCATCCCCCAAGAGACCCAGTACTTC.

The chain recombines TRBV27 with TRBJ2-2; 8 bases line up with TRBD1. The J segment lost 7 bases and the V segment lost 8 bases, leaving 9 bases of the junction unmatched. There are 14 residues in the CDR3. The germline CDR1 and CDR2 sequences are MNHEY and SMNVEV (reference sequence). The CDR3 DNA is TGTGCCAGCCAGGAGGACAGGGCCGACGGGGAGCTGTTTTTT. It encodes CASQEDRADGELFF.

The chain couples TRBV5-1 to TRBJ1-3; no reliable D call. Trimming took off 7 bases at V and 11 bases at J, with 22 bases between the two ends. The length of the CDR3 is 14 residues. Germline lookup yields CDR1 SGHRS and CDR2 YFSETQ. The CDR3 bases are TGCGCCAGCCGGAGGACGCCGCCTGATGTGGCCATATATTTT. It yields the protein CASRRTPPDVAIYF.

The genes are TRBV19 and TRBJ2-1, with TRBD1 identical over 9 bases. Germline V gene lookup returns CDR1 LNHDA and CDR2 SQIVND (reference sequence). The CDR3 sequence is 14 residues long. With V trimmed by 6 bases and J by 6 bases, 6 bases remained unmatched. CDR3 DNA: TGTGCCAGTAGCACCAGACAGGGGGTCAATGAGCAGTTCTTC. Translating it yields CASSTRQGVNEQFF.

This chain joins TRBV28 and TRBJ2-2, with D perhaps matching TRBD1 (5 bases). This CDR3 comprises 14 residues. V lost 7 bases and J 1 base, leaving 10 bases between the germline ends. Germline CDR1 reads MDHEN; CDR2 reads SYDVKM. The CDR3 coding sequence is TGTGCCAGCACCACCGACAGGAACACCGGGGAGCTGTTTTTT. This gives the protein CASTTDRNTGELFF.

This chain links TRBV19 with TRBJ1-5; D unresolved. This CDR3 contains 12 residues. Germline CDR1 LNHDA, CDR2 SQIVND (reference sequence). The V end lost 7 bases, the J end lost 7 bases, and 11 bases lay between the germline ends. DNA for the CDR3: TGTGCCAGTACCCCCGGGAACCAGCCCCAGCATTTT. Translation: CASTPGNQPQHF.

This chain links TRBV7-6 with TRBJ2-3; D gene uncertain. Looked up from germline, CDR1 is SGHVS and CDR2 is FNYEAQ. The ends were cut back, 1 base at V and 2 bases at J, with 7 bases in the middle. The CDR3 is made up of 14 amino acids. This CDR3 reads CASSLEAVTDTQYF. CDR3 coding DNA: TGTGCCAGCAGCTTAGAGGCGGTCACAGATACGCAGTATTTT.

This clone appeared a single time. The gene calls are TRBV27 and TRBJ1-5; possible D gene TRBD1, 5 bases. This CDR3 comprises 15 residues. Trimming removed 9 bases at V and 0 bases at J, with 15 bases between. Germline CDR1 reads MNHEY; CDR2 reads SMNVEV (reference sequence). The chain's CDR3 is CASRTAGHSNQPQHF. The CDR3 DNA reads TGTGCCAGTAGAACGGCAGGACATAGCAATCAGCCCCAGCATTTT.

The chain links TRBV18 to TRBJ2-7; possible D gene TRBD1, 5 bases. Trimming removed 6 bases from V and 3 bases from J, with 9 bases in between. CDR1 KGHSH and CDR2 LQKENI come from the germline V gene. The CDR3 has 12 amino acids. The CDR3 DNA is TGTGCCAGCTCCCTGGACAACTACGAGCAGTACTTC. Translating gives CASSLDNYEQYF.

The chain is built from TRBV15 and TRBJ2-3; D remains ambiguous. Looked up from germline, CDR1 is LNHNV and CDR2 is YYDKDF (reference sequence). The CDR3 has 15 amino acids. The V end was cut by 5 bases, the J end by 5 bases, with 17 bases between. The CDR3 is CATSSFSHKRDTQYF. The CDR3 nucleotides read TGTGCCACCAGCTCCTTTTCCCACAAGCGAGATACGCAGTATTTT.

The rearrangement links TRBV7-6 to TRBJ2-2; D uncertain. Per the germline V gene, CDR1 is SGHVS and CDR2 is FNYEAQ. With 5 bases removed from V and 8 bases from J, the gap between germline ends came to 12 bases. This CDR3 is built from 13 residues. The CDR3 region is CASSRTQTGELFF. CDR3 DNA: TGTGCCAGCAGCCGAACCCAGACAGGGGAGCTGTTTTTT.

The chain's CDR3 is CASSLLQISFF. DNA for the CDR3: TGTGCCAGCAGTCTACTACAAATTTCTTTCTTT. The gene calls are TRBV28 and TRBJ1-1; no clear D gene. Per germline, CDR1 MDHEN and CDR2 SYDVKM. V lost 5 bases and J 12 bases, leaving 13 bases between the germline ends. The CDR3 loop spans 11 amino acids.

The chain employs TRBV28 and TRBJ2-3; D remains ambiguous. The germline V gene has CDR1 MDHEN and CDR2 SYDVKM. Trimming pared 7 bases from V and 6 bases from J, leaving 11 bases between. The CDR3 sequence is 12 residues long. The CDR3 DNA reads TGTGCCAGCATGGGCGTGATGGATACGCAGTATTTT. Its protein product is CASMGVMDTQYF.

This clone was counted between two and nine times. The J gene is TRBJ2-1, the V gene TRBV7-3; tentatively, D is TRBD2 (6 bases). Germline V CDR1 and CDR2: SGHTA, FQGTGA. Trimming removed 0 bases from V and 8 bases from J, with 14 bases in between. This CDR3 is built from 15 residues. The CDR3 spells CASSLTSGSSDEQFF. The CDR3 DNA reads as TGTGCCAGCAGCTTAACGTCCGGGAGCTCGGATGAGCAGTTCTTC.